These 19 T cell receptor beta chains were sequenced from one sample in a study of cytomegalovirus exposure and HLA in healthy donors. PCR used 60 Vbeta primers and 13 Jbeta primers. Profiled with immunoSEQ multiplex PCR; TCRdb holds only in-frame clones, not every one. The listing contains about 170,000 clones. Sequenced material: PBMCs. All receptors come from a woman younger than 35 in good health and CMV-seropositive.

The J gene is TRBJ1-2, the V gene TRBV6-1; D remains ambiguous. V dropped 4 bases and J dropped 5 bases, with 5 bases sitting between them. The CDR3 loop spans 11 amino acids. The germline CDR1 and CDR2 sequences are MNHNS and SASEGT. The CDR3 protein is CASSVLYGYTF. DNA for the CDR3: TGTGCCAGCAGTGTACTGTATGGCTACACCTTC.

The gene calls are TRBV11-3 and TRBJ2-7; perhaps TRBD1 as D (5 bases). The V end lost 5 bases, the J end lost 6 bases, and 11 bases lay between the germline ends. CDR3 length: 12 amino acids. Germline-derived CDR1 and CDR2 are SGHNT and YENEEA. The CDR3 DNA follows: TGTGCCAGCAGCCATCAGGGATCCGAGCAGTACTTC. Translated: CASSHQGSEQYF.

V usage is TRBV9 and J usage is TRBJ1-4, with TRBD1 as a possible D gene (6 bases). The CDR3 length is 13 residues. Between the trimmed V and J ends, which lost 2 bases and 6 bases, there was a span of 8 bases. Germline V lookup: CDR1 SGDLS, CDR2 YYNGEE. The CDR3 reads CASSVGTHEKLFF. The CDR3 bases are TGTGCCAGCAGCGTCGGGACACATGAAAAACTGTTTTTT.

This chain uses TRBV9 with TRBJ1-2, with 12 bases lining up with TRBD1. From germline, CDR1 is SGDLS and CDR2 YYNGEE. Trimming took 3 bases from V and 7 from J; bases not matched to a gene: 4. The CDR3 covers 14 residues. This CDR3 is CASSGGTGGSGYTF. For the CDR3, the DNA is TGTGCCAGCAGCGGCGGGACAGGGGGCTCTGGCTACACCTTC.

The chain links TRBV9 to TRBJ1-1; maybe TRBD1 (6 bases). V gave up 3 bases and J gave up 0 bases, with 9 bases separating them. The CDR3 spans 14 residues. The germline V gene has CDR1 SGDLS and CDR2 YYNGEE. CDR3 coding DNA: TGTGCCAGCAGCGCGGGACACATGAACACTGAAGCTTTCTTT. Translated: CASSAGHMNTEAFF.

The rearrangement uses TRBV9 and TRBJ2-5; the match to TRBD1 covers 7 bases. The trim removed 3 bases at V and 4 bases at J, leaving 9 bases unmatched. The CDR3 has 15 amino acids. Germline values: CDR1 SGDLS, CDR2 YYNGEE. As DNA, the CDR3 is TGTGCCAGCAGCGCCAGACAGGGTTTGGGAGAGACCCAGTACTTC. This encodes CASSARQGLGETQYF.

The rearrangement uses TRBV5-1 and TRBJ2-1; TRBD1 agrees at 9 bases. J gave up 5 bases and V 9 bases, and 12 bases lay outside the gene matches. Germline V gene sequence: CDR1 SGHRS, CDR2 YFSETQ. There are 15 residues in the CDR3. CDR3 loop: CATGLRDRVNNEQFF. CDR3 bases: TGCGCCACCGGCCTCCGGGACAGGGTTAACAATGAGCAGTTCTTC.

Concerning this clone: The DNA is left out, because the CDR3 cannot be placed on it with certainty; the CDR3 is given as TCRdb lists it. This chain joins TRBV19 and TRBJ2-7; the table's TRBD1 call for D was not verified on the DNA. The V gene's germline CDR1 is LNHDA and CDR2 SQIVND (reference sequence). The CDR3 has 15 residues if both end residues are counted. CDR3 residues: CASTRSGVQYFGQYF.

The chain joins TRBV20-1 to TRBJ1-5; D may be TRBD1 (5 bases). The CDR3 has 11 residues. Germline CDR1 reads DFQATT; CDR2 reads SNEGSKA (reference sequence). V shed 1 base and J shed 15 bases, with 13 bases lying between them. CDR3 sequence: CSARARDFWHF. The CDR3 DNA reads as TGCAGTGCTAGAGCCCGGGACTTTTGGCATTTT.

CDR3 sequence (DNA): TGCAGCGTGGGACAGCAGAAATACGAGCAGTACTTC. It is translated as CSVGQQKYEQYF. V gene TRBV29-1 combines with J gene TRBJ2-7, with 7 nucleotides matching TRBD1. Germline V gene sequence: CDR1 SQVTM, CDR2 ANQGSEA. Trimming cost V 6 bases and J 4 bases; bases outside gene matches: 6. CDR3 size: 12 residues.

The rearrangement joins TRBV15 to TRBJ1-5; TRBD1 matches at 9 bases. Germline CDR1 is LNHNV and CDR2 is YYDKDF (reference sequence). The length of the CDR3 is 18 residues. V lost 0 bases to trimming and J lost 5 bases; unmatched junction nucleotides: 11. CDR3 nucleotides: TGTGCCACCAGCAGAGATGTTGGGACAGGGTGGTTCCATCAGCCCCAGCATTTT. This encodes CATSRDVGTGWFHQPQHF. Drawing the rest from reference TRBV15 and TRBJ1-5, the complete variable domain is DAMVIQNPRYQVTQFGKPVTLSCSQTLNHNVMYWYQQKSSQAPKLLFHYYDKDFNNEADTPDNFQSRRPNTSFCFLDIRSPGLGDTAMYLCATSRDVGTGWFHQPQHFGDGTRLSIL.

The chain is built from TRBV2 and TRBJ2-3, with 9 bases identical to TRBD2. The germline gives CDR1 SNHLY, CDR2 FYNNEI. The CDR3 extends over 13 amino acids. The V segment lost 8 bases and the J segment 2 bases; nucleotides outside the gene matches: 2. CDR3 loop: CASGGLATDTQYF. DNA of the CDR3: TGTGCCAGCGGGGGACTAGCCACAGATACGCAGTATTTT.

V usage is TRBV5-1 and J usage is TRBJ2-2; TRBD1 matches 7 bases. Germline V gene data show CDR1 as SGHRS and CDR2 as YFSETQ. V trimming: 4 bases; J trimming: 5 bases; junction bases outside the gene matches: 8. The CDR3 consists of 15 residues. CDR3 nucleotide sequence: TGCGCCAGCAGCCCCGACAGGGTTGGAACCGGGGAGCTGTTTTTT. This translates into CASSPDRVGTGELFF.

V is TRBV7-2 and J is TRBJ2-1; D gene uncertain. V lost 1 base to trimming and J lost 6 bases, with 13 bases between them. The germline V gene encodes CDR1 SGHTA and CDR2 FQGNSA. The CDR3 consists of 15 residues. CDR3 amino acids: CASSLVSGRSNEQFF. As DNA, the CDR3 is TGTGCCAGCAGCTTAGTCTCAGGCCGGTCCAATGAGCAGTTCTTC. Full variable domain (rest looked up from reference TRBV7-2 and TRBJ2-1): GAGVSQSPSNKVTEKGKDVELRCDPISGHTALYWYRQSLGQGLEFLIYFQGNSAPDKSGLPSDRFSAERTGGSVSTLTIQRTQQEDSAVYLCASSLVSGRSNEQFFGPGTRLTVL.

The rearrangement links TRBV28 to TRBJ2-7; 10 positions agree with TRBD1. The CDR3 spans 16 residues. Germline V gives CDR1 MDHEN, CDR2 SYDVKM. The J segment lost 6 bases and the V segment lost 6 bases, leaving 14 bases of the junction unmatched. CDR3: CASSPKPLWTGGEQYF. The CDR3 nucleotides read TGTGCCAGCAGCCCAAAACCCTTATGGACAGGGGGCGAGCAGTACTTC. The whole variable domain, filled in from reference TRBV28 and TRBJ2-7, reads DVKVTQSSRYLVKRTGEKVFLECVQDMDHENMFWYRQDPGLGLRLIYFSYDVKMKEKGDIPEGYSVSREKKERFSLILESASTNQTSMYLCASSPKPLWTGGEQYFGPGTRLTVT.

The CDR3 DNA reads TGTGCCAGCAGCGCGGAAGGAGGGGGCGCTTACACTGAAGCTTTCTTT. This encodes CASSAEGGGAYTEAFF. This chain links TRBV9 with TRBJ1-1; 7 positions match TRBD1. Trimming at V came to 3 bases and at J to 3 bases, leaving 11 bases not matched to a gene. Germline CDR1 SGDLS, CDR2 YYNGEE. The CDR3 extends over 16 amino acids.

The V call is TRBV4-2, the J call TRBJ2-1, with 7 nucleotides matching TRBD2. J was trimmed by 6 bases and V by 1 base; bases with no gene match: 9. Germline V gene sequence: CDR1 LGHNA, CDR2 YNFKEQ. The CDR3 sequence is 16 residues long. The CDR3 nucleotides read TGTGCCAGCAGCCAAGGGGGGGGGAGAAATTTCAATGAGCAGTTCTTC. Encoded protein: CASSQGGGRNFNEQFF.

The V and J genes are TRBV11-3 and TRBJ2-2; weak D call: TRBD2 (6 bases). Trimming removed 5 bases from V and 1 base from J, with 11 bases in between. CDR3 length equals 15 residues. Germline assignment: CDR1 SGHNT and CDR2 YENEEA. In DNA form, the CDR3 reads TGTGCCAGCAGCGCGGAGGGGCTGAACACCGGGGAGCTGTTTTTT. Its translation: CASSAEGLNTGELFF.

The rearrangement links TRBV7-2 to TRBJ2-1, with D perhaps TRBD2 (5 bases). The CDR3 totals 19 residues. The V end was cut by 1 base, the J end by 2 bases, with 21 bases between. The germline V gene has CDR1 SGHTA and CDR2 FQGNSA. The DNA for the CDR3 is TGTGCCAGCAGCTTAGTCTTTGTCGCGGACTGGGCCGCCTACAATGAGCAGTTCTTC. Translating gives CASSLVFVADWAAYNEQFF. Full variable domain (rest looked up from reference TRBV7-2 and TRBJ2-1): GAGVSQSPSNKVTEKGKDVELRCDPISGHTALYWYRQSLGQGLEFLIYFQGNSAPDKSGLPSDRFSAERTGGSVSTLTIQRTQQEDSAVYLCASSLVFVADWAAYNEQFFGPGTRLTVL.